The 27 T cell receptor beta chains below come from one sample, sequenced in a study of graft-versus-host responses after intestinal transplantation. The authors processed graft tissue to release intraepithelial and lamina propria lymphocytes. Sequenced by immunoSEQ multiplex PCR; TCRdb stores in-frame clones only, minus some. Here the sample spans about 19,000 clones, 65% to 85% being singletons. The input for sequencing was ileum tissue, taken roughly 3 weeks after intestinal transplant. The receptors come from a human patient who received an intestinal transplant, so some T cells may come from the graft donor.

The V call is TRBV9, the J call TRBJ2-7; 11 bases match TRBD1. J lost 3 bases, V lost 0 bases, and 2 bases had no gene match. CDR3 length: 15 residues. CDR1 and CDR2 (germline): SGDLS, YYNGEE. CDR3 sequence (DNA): TGTGCCAGCAGCGTAGAGGGACAGGGGGGCTACGAGCAGTACTTC. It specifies CASSVEGQGGYEQYF.

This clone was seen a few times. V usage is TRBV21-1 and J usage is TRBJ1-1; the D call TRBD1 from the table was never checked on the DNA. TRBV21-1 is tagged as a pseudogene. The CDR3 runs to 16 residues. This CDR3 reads CASSKARQGPNTEAFF. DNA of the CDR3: TGTGCCAGCAGCAAAGCGCGACAGGGGCCGAACACTGAAGCTTTCTTT.

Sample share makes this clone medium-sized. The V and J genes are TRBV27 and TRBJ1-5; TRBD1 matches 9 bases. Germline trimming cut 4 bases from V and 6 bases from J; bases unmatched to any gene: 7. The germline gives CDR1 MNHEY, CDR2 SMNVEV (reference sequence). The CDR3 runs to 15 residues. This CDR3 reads CASSSTGGWGQPQHF. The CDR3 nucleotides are TGTGCCAGCAGTTCGACAGGGGGGTGGGGTCAGCCCCAGCATTTT.

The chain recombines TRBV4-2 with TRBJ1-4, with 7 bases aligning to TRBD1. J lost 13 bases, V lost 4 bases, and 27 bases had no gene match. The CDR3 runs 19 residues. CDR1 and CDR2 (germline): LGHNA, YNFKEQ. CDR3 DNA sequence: TGTGCCAGCAGCCTCAAGCCCCATCACAAGGCGAGGGGGCGAGGGGGACTGTTTTTT. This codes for CASSLKPHHKARGRGGLFF.

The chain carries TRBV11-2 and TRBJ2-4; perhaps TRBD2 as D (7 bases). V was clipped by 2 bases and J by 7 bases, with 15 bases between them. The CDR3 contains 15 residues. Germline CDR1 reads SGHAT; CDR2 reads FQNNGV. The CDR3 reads CASSLYLRGGNIQYF. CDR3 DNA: TGTGCCAGCAGCTTATACCTCAGGGGAGGGAACATTCAGTACTTC.

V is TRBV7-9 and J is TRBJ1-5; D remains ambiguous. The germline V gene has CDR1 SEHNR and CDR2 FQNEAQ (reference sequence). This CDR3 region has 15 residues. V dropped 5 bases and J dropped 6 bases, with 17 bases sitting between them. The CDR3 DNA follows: TGTGCCAGCAGCCCCCCCGGAGGAGTCGGTCAGCCCCAGCATTTT. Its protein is CASSPPGGVGQPQHF.

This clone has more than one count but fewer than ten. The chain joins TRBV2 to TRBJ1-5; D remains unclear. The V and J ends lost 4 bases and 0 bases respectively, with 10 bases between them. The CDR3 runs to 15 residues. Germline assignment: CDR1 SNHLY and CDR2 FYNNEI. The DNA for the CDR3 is TGTGCCAGCAGTGCAGGCGACATTAGCAATCAGCCCCAGCATTTT. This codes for CASSAGDISNQPQHF.

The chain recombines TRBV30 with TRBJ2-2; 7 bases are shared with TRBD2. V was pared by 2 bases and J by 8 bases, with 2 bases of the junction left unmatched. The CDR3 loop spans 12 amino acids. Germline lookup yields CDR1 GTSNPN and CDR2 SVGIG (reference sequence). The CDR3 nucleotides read TGTGCCTGGAGTTCGGGGGGAGGGGAGCTGTTTTTT. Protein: CAWSSGGGELFF.

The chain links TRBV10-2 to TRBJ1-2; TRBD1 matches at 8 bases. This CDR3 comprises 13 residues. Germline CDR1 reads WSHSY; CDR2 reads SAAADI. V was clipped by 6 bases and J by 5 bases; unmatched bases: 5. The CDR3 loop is CASRDDRGYGYTF. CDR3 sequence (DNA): TGCGCCAGCAGGGATGACAGGGGATATGGCTACACCTTC.

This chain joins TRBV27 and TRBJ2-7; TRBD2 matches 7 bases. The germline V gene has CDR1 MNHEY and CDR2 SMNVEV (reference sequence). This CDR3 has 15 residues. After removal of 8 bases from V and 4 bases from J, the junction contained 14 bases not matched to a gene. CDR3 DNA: TGTGCCAGCGCACCAGGGTTTGGGAGGGCTTACGAGCAGTACTTC. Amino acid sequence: CASAPGFGRAYEQYF.

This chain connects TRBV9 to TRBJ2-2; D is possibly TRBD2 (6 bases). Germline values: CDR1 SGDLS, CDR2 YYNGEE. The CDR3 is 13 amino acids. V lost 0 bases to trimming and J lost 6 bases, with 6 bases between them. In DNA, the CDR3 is TGTGCCAGCAGCGTAGGGGGGGCCGGGGAGCTGTTTTTT. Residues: CASSVGGAGELFF.

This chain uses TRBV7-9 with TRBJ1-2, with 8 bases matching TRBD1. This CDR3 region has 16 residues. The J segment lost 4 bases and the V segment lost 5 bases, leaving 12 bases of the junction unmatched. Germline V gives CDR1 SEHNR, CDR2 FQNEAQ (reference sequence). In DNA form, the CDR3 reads TGTGCCAGCAGCCAACCCAGGGGGCCGGACGCCTATGGCTACACCTTC. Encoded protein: CASSQPRGPDAYGYTF. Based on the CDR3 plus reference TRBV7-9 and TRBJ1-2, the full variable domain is DTGVSQNPRHKITKRGQNVTFRCDPISEHNRLYWYRQTLGQGPEFLTYFQNEAQLEKSRLLSDRFSAERPKGSFSTLEIQRTEQGDSAMYLCASSQPRGPDAYGYTFGSGTRLTVV.

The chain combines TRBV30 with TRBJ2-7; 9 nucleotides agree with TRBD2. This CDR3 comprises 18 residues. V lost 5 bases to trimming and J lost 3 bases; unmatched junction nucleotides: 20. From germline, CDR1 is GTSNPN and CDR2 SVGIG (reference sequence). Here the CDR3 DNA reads TGTGCCTGGCCAAAACCGGGACTAGCAAAGAAGTCGGACTACGAGCAGTACTTC. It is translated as CAWPKPGLAKKSDYEQYF.

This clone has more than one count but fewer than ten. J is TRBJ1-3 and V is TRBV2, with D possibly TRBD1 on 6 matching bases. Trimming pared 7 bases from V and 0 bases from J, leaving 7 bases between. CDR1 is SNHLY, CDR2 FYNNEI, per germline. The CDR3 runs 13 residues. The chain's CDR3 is CASMGHSGNTIYF. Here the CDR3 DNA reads TGTGCCAGCATGGGACACTCTGGAAACACCATATATTTT.

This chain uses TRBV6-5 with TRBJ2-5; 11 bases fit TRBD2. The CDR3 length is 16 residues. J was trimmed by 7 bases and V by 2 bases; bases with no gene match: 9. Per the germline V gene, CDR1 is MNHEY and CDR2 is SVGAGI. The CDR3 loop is CASSYGFMLAGGTQYF. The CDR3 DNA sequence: TGTGCCAGCAGTTACGGGTTTATGCTAGCGGGGGGGACCCAGTACTTC.

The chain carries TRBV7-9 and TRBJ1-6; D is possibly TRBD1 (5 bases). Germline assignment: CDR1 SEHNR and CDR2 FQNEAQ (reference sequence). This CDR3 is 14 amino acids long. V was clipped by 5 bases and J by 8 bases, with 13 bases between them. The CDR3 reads CASSHTGVYSPLHF. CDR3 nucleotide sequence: TGTGCCAGCAGCCACACAGGCGTTTATTCACCCCTCCACTTT.

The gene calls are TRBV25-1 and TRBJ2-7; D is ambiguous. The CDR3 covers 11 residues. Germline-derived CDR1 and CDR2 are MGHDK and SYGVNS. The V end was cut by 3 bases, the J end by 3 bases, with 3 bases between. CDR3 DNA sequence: TGTGCCAGCAGTGACTACTACGAGCAGTACTTC. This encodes CASSDYYEQYF.

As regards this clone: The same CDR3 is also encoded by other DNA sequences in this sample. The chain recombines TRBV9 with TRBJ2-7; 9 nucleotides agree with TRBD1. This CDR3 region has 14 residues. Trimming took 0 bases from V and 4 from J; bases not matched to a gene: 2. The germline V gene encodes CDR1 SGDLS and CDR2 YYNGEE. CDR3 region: CASSVAGQGYEQYF. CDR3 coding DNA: TGTGCCAGCAGCGTAGCGGGACAGGGATACGAGCAGTACTTC. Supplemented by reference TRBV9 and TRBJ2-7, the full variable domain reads DSGVTQTPKHLITATGQRVTLRCSPRSGDLSVYWYQQSLDQGLQFLIQYYNGEERAKGNILERFSAQQFPDLHSELNLSSLELGDSALYFCASSVAGQGYEQYFGPGTRLTVT.

CDR3 nucleotides: TGCAGCGTTGAAACAGGGAATAATGAAAAACTGTTTTTT. Translation gives CSVETGNNEKLFF. The chain is built from TRBV29-1 and TRBJ1-4, with a possible D match to TRBD1 (6 bases). CDR3 length: 13 amino acids. The germline V gene encodes CDR1 SQVTM and CDR2 ANQGSEA. V lost 2 bases, J lost 4 bases, and 8 bases lay in between.

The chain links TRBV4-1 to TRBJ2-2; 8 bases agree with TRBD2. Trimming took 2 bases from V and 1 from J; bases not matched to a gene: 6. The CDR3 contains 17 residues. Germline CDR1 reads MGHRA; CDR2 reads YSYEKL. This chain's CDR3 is CASSQFLLAVNTGELFF. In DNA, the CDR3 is TGCGCCAGCAGCCAATTTCTACTAGCGGTGAACACCGGGGAGCTGTTTTTT.

The CDR3 loop is CASSLGQPETQYF. The CDR3 region has the DNA TGCGCCAGCAGCTTGGGACAGCCGGAGACCCAGTACTTC. The chain employs TRBV5-1 and TRBJ2-5; D possibly corresponds to TRBD1 (5 bases). The V gene lost 0 bases and the J gene lost 5 bases, with 8 bases spanning the gap. The V gene's germline CDR1 is SGHRS and CDR2 YFSETQ. The length of the CDR3 is 13 residues.

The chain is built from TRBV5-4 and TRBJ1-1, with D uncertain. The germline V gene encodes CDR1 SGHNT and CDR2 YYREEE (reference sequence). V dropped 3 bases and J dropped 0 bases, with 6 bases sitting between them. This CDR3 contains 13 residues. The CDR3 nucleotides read TGTGCCAGCAGCTGGAGAATGAACACTGAAGCTTTCTTT. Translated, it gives CASSWRMNTEAFF.

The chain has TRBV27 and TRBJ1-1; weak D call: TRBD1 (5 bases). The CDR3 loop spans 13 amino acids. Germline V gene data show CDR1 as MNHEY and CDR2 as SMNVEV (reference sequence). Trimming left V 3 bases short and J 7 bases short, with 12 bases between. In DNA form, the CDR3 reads TGTGCCAGCAGTTTTGGGGGGAGTGTTGAAGCTTTCTTT. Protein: CASSFGGSVEAFF.

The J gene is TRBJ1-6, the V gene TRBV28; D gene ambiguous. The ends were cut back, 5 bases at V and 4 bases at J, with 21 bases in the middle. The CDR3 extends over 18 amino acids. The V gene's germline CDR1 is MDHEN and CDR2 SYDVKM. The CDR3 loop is CASSPTRPEGRYNSPLHF. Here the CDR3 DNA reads TGTGCCAGCAGTCCTACACGACCGGAGGGCAGATATAATTCACCCCTCCACTTT.

The CDR3 sequence is CASRDRGQTGELFF. For the CDR3, the DNA is TGTGCCAGCAGGGACAGGGGGCAGACCGGGGAGCTGTTTTTT. The gene calls are TRBV6-1 and TRBJ2-2; TRBD1 aligns across 11 bases. Germline lookup yields CDR1 MNHNS and CDR2 SASEGT. The CDR3 runs 14 residues. V was pared by 6 bases and J by 5 bases, with 2 bases of the junction left unmatched.

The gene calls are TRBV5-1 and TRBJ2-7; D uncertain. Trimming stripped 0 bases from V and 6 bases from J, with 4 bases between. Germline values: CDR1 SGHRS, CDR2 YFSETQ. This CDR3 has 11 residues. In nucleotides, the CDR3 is TGCGCCAGCAGCTTGGCCGGCGAGCAGTACTTC. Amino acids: CASSLAGEQYF.

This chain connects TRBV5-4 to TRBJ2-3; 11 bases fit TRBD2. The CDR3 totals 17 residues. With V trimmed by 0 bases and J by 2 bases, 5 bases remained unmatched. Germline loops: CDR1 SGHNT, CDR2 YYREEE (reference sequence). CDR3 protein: CASSLGGTSGYTDTQYF. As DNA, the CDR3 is TGTGCCAGCAGCTTGGGCGGGACTAGCGGCTACACAGATACGCAGTATTTT.